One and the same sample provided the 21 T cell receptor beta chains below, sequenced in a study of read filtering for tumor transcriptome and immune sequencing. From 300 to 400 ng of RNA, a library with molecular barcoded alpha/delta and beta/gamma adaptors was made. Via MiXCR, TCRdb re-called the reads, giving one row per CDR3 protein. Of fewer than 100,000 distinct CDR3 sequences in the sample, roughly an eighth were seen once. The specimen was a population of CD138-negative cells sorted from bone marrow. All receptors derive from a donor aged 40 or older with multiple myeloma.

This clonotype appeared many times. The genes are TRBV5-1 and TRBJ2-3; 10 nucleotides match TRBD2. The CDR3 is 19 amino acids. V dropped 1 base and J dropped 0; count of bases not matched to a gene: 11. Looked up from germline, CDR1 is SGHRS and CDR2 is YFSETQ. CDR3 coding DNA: TGCGCCAGCAGCTTGATGCTCCTAGCGGGAGCCGGAAGCACAGATACGCAGTATTTT. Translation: CASSLMLLAGAGSTDTQYF.

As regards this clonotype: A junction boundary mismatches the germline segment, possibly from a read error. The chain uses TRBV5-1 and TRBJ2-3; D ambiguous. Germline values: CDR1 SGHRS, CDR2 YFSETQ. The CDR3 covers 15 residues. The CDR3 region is CANSLGRPLGDTQYF. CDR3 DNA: TGCGCCAACAGCTTGGGTCGCCCCCTCGGGGATACGCAGTATTTT.

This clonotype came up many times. This chain's CDR3 is CASSYPGAGREQYF. The CDR3 nucleotides are TGTGCCAGTTCGTACCCGGGGGCAGGGCGTGAGCAGTACTTC. V usage is TRBV19 and J usage is TRBJ2-7, with D perhaps given as TRBD1 or TRBD2 (6 bases each). V lost 8 bases to trimming and J lost 7 bases, with 21 bases between them. The CDR3 runs 14 residues. CDR1 is LNHDA and CDR2 is SQIVND in the germline V gene (reference sequence).

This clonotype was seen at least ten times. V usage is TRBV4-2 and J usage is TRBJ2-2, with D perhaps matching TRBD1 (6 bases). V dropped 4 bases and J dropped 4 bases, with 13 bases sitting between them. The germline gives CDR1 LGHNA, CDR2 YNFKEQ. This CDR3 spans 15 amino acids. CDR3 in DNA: TGTGCCAGCAGCCCGAACAGGGTGTTCACCGGGGAGCTGTTTTTT. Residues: CASSPNRVFTGELFF.

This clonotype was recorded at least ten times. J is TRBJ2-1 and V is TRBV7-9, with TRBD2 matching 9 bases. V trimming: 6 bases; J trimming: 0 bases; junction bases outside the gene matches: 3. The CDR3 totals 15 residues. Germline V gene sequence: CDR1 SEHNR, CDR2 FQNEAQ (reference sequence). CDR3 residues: CASRTSGNSYNEQFF. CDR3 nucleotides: TGTGCCAGCAGGACTAGCGGAAACTCCTACAATGAGCAGTTCTTC.

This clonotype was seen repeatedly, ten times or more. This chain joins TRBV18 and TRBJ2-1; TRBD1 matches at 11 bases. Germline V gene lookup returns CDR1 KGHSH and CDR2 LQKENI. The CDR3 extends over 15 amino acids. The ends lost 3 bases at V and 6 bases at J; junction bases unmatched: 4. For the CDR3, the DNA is TGTGCCAGCTCACCCCCCGGGACAGGGGGCAATGAGCAGTTCTTC. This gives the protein CASSPPGTGGNEQFF.

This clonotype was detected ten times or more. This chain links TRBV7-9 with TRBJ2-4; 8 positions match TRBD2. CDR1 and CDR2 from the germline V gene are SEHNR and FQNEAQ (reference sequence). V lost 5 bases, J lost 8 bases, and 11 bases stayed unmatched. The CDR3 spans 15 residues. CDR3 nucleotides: TGTGCCAGCAGCCCCGGGACTAGGAAGGAGGACATTCAGTACTTC. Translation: CASSPGTRKEDIQYF.

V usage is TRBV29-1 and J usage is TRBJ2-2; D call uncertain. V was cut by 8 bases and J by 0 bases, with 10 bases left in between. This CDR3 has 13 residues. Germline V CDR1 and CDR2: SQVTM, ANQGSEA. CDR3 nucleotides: TGCAGCTTTTGGCTTTCGAACACCGGGGAGCTGTTTTTT. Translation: CSFWLSNTGELFF.

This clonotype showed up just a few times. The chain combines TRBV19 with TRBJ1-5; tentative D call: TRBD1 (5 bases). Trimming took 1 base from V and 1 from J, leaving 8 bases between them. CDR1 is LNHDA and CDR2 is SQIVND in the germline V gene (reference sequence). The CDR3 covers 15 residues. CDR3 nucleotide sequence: TGTGCCAGTAGTATAGGGGGGAGGAGCAATCAGCCCCAGCATTTT. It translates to CASSIGGRSNQPQHF.

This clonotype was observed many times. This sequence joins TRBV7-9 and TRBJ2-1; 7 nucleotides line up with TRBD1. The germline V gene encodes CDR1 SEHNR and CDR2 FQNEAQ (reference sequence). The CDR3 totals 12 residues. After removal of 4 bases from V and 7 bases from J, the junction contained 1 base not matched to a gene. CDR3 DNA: TGTGCCAGCAGCTCCAGGGGGAATGAGCAGTTCTTC. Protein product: CASSSRGNEQFF. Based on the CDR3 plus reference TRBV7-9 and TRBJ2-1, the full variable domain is DTGVSQNPRHKITKRGQNVTFRCDPISEHNRLYWYRQTLGQGPEFLTYFQNEAQLEKSRLLSDRFSAERPKGSFSTLEIQRTEQGDSAMYLCASSSRGNEQFFGPGTRLTVL.

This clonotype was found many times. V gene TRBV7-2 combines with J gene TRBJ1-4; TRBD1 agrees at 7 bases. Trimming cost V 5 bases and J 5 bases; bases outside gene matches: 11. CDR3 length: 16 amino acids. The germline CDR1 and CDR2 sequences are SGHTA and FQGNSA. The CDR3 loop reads CASSPPPGTENEKLFF. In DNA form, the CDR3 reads TGTGCCAGCAGCCCACCCCCCGGGACAGAAAATGAAAAACTGTTTTTT.

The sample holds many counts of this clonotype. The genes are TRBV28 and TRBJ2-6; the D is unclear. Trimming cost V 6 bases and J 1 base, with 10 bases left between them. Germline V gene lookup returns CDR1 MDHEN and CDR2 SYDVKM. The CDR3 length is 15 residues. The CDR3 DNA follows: TGTGCCAGCAGCTGGTGGGGTTCTGGGGCCAACGTCCTGACTTTC. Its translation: CASSWWGSGANVLTF.

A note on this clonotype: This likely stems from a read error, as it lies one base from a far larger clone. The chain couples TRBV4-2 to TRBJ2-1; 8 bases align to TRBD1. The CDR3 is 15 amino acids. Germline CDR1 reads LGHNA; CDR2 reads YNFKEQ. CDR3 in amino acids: CASSQGQGAWNERFF. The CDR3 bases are TGCGCCAGCAGCCAAGGGCAGGGGGCATGGAATGAGCGGTTCTTC.

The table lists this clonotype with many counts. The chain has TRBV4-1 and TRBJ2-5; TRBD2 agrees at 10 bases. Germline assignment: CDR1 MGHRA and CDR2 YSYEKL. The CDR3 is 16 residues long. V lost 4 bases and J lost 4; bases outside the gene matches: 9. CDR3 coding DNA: TGCGCCAGCAGCCCCCCCAGCGGGAGGGCCGGAGAGACCCAGTACTTC. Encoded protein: CASSPPSGRAGETQYF.

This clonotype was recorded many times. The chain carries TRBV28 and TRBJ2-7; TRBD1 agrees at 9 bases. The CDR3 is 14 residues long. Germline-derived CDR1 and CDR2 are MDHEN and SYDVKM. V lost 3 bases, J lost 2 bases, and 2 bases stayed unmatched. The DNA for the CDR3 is TGTGCCAGCAGTTTGGGACAGGGCCCCTACGAGCAGTACTTC. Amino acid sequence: CASSLGQGPYEQYF.

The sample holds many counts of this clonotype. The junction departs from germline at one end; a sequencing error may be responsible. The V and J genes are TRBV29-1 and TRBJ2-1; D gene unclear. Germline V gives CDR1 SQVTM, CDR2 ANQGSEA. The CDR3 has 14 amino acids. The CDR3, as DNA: TGCAGCGGGACCCCCCAGACCCTATCCAATGAGCAGTCCTTC. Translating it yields CSGTPQTLSNEQSF.

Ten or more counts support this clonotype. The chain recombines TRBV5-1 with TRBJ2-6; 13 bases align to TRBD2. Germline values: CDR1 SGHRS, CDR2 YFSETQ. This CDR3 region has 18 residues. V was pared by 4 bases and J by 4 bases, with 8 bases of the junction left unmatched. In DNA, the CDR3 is TGCGCCAGCAGCCTCTGGACTAGCGGGAGTTCCGGGGCCAACGTCCTGACTTTC. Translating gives CASSLWTSGSSGANVLTF.

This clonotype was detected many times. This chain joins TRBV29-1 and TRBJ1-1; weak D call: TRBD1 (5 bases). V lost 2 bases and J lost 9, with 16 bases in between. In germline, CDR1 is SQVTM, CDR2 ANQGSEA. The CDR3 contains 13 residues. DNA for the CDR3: TGCAGCGTTGAATCGGGGGACGGAGGGAAAGCTTTCTTT. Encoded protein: CSVESGDGGKAFF.

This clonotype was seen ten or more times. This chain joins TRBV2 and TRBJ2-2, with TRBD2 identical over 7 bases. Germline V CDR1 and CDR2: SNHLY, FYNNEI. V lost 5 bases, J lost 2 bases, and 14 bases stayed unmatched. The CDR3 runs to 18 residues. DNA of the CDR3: TGTGCCAGCAGTAAGCCCCCCGCGGGGGTGGGAAACACCGGGGAGCTGTTTTTT. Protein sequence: CASSKPPAGVGNTGELFF. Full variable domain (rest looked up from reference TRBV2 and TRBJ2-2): EPEVTQTPSHQVTQMGQEVILRCVPISNHLYFYWYRQILGQKVEFLVSFYNNEISEKSEIFDDQFSVERPDGSNFTLKIRSTKLEDSAMYFCASSKPPAGVGNTGELFFGEGSRLTVL.

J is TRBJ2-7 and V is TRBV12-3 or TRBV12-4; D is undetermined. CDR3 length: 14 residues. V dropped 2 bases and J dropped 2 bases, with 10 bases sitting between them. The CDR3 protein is CASSLMGPTYEQYF. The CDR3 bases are TGTGCCAGCAGTTTAATGGGTCCCACCTACGAGCAGTACTTC.

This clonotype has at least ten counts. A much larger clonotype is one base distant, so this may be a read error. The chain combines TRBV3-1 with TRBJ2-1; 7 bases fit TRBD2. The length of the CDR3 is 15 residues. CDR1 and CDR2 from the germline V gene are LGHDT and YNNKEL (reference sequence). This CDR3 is CASSVEGRDYNGQFF. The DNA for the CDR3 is TGTGCCAGCAGCGTCGAGGGTAGGGACTACAATGGGCAGTTCTTC.